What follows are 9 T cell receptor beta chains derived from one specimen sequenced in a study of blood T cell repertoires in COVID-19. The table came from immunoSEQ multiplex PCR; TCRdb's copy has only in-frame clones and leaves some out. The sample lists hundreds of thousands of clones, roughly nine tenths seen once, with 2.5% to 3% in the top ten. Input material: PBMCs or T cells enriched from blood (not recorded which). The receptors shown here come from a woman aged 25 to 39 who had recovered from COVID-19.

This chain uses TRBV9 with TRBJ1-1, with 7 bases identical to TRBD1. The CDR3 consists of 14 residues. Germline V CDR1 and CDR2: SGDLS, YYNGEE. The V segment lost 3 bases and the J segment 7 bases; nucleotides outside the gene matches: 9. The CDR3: CASSGPYNRGEAFF. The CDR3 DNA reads TGTGCCAGCAGCGGGCCCTATAACAGGGGTGAAGCTTTCTTT.

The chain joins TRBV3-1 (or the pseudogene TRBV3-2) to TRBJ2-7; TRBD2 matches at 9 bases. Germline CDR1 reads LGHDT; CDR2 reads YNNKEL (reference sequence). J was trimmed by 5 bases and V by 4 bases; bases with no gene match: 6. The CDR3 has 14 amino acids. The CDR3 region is CASSLQREVDEQYF. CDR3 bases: TGTGCCAGCAGCCTACAGCGGGAGGTTGACGAGCAGTACTTC.

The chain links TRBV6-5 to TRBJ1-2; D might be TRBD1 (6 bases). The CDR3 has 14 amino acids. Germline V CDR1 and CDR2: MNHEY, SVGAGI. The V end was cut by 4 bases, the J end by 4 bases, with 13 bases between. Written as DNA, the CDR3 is TGTGCCAGCAGTTCCCAACAGGGCCCCTATGGCTACACCTTC. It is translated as CASSSQQGPYGYTF.

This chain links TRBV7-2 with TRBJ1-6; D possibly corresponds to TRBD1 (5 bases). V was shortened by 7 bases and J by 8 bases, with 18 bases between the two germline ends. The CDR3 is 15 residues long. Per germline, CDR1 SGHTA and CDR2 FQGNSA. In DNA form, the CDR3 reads TGTGCCAGCACCCAGGCGGGGCCTTCTTATTCACCCCTCCACTTT. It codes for CASTQAGPSYSPLHF.

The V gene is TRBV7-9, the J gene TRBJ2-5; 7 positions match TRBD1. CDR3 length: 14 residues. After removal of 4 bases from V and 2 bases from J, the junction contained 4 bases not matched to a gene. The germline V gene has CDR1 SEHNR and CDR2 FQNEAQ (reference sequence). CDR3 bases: TGTGCCAGCAGCTGGCCGGGACAGCAAGAGACCCAGTACTTC. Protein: CASSWPGQQETQYF.

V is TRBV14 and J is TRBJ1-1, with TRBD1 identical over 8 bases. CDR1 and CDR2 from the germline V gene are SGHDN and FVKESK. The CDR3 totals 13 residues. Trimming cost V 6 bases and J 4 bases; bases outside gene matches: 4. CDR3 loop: CASSITGGTEAFF. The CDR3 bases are TGTGCCAGCAGTATAACAGGGGGCACTGAAGCTTTCTTT.

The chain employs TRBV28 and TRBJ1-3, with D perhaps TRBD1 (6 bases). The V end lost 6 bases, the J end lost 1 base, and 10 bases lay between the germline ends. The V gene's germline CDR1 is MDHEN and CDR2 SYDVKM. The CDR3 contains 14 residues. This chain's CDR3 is CASSWGRSGNTIYF. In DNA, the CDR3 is TGTGCCAGCAGCTGGGGGCGTTCTGGAAACACCATATATTTT. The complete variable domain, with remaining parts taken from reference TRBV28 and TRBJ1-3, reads DVKVTQSSRYLVKRTGEKVFLECVQDMDHENMFWYRQDPGLGLRLIYFSYDVKMKEKGDIPEGYSVSREKKERFSLILESASTNQTSMYLCASSWGRSGNTIYFGEGSWLTVV.

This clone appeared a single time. CDR3 sequence reads: CASSFGQGPGNTIYF. In nucleotides, the CDR3 is TGCGCCAGCAGCTTCGGACAGGGCCCTGGAAACACCATATATTTT. This rearrangement joins TRBV5-1 to TRBJ1-3, with 8 bases fitting TRBD1. With V trimmed by 2 bases and J by 2 bases, 3 bases remained unmatched. The CDR3 runs 15 residues. Germline values: CDR1 SGHRS, CDR2 YFSETQ.

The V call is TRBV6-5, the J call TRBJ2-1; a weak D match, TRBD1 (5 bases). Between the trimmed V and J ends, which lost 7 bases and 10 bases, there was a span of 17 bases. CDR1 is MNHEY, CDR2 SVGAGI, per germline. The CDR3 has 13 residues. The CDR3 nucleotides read TGTGCCAGCAACTTAAGGGCGCAGGGAGAGCAGTTCTTC. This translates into CASNLRAQGEQFF.